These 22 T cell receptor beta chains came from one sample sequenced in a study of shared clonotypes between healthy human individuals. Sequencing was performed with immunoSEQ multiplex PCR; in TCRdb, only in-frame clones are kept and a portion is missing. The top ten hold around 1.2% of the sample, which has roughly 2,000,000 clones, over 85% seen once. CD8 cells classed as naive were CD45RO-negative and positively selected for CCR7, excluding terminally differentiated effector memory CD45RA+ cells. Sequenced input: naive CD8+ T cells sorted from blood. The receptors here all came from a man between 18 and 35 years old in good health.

The chain's CDR3 is CASSVGGTVYGYTF. For the CDR3, the DNA is TGTGCCAGCAGCGTTGGGGGGACAGTCTATGGCTACACCTTC. The chain uses TRBV5-4 and TRBJ1-2; 7 bases are a match to TRBD1. V gave up 4 bases and J gave up 4 bases; unmatched junction bases: 7. The CDR3 sequence is 14 residues long. Germline V lookup: CDR1 SGHNT, CDR2 YYREEE (reference sequence). The complete variable domain, with remaining parts taken from reference TRBV5-4 and TRBJ1-2, reads ETGVTQSPTHLIKTRGQQVTLRCSSQSGHNTVSWYQQALGQGPQFIFQYYREEENGRGNFPPRFSGLQFPNYSSELNVNALELDDSALYLCASSVGGTVYGYTFGSGTRLTVV.

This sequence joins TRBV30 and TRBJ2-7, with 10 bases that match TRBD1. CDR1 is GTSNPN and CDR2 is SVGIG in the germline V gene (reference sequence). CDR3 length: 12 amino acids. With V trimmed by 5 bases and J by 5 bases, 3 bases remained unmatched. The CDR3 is CAWGTGAHEQYF. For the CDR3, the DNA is TGTGCCTGGGGGACAGGGGCCCACGAGCAGTACTTC.

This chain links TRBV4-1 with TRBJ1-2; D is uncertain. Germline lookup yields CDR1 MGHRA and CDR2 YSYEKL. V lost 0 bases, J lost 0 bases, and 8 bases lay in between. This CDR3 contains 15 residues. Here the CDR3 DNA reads TGCGCCAGCAGCCAAGATCAACATACTAACTATGGCTACACCTTC. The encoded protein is CASSQDQHTNYGYTF.

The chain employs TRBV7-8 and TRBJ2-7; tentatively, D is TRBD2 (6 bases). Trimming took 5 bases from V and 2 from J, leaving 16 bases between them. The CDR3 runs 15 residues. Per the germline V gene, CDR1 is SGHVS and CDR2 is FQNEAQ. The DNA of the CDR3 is TGTGCCAGCAGCCCCTATAGCGGTCCTGCCTACGAGCAGTACTTC. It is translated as CASSPYSGPAYEQYF.

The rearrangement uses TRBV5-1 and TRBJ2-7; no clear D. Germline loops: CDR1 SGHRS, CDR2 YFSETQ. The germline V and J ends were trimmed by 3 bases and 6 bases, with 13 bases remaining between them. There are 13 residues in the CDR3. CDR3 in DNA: TGCGCCAGCAGCTCCGATGGACCTGGCGAGCAGTACTTC. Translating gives CASSSDGPGEQYF.

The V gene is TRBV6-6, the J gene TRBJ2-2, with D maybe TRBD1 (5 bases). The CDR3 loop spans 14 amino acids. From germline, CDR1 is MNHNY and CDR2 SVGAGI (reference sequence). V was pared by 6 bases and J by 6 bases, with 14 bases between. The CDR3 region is CASRRLGAPGELFF. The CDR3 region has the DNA TGTGCCAGCAGGCGTTTAGGGGCTCCCGGGGAGCTGTTTTTT.

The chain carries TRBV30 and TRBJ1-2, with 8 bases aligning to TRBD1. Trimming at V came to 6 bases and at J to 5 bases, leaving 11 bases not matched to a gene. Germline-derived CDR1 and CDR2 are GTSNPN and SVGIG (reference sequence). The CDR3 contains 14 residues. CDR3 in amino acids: CACLHGTGAYGYTF. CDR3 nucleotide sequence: TGTGCCTGCCTACATGGGACAGGAGCTTATGGCTACACCTTC.

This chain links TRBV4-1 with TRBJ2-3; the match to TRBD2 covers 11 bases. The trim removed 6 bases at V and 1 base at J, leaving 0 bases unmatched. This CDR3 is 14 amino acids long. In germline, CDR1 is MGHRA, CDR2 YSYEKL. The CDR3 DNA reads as TGCGCCAGCAGGACTAGCGGGGGCACAGATACGCAGTATTTT. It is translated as CASRTSGGTDTQYF.

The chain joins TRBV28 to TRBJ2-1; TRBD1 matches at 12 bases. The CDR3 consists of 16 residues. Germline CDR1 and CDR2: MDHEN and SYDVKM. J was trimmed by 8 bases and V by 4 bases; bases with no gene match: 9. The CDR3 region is CASSSIAGTGGDEQFF. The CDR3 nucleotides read TGTGCCAGCAGTTCCATTGCCGGGACAGGGGGCGATGAGCAGTTCTTC.

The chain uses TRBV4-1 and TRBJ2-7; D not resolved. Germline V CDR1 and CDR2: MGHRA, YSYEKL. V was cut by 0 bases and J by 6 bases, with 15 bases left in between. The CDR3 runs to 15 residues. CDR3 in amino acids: CASSQDFTLVREQYF. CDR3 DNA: TGCGCCAGCAGCCAAGATTTTACTCTAGTCCGCGAGCAGTACTTC.

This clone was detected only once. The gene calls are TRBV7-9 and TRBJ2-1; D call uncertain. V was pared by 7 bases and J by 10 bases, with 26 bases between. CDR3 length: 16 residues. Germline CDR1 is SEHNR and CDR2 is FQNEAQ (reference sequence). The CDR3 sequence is CASIPRLGSASMEQFF. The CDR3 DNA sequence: TGTGCCAGCATCCCCAGACTCGGATCCGCTTCCATGGAGCAGTTCTTC.

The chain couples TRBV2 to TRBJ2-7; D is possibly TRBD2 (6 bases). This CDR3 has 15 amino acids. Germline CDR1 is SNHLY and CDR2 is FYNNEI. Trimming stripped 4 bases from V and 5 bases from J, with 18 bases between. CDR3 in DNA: TGTGCCAGCAGTGTCTGGGGATCGTGGGGGGACGAGCAGTACTTC. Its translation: CASSVWGSWGDEQYF.

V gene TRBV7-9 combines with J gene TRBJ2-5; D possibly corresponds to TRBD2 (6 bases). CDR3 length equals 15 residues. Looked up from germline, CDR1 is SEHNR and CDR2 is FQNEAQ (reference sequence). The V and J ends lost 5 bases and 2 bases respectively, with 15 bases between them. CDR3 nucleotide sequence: TGTGCCAGCAGCCCTCGGAGGGAACCACAAGAGACCCAGTACTTC. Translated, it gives CASSPRREPQETQYF.

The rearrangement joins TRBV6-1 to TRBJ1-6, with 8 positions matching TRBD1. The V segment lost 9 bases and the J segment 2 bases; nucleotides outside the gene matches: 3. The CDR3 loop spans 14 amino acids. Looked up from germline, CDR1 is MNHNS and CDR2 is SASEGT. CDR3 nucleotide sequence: TGTGCCAGTCCAGGGGGCCCCTATAATTCACCCCTCCACTTT. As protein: CASPGGPYNSPLHF.

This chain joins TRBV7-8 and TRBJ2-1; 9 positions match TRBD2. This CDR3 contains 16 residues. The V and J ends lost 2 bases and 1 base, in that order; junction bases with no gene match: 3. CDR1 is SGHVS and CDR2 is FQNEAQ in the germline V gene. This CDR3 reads CASSLLAGVSYNEQFF. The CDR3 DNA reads TGTGCCAGCAGCTTATTAGCGGGGGTGTCCTACAATGAGCAGTTCTTC.

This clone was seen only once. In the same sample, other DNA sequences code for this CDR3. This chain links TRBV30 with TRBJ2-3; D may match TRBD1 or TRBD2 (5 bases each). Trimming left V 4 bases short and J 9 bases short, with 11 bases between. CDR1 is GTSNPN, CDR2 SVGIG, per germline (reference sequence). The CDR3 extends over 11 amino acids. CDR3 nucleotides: TGTGCCTGGACCCTCGGGGACACGCAGTATTTT. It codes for CAWTLGDTQYF.

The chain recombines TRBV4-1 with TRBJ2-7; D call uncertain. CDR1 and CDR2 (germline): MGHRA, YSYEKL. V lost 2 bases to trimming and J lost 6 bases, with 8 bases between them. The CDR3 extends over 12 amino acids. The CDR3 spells CASSQSRVEQYF. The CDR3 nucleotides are TGCGCCAGCAGCCAATCTCGTGTCGAGCAGTACTTC.

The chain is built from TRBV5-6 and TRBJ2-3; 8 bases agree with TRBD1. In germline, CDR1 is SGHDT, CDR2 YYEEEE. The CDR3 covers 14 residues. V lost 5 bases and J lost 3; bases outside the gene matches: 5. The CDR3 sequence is CASSQGARTDTQYF. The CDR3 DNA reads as TGTGCCAGCAGTCAGGGGGCGAGAACAGATACGCAGTATTTT.

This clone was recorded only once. CDR3 nucleotide sequence: TGTGCCAGCTCGGGGCAGCCGACCGGGGAGCTGTTTTTT. This gives the protein CASSGQPTGELFF. V is TRBV6-5 and J is TRBJ2-2; possibly TRBD1 or TRBD2 for D (5 bases each). The germline V and J ends were trimmed by 8 bases and 5 bases, with 12 bases remaining between them. This CDR3 has 13 residues. Germline-derived CDR1 and CDR2 are MNHEY and SVGAGI.

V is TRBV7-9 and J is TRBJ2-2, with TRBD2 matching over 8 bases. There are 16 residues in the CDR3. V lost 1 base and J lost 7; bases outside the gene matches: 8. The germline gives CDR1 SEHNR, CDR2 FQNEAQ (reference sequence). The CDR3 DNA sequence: TGTGCCAGCAGCTTAGTGACCTGGCGGGAGGTCGGGGAGCTGTTTTTT. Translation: CASSLVTWREVGELFF.

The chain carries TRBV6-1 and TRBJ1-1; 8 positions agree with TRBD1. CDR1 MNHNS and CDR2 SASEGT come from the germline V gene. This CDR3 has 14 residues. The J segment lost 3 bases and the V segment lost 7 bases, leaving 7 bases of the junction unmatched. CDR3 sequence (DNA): TGTGCCAGCATCCTCTACAGGGGGGACACTGAAGCTTTCTTT. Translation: CASILYRGDTEAFF.

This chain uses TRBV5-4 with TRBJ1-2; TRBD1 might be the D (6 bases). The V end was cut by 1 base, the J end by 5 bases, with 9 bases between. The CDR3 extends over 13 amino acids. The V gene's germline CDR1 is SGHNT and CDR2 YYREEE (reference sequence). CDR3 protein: CASSLRQGYGYTF. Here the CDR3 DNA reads TGTGCCAGCAGCTTGCGGCAGGGGTATGGCTACACCTTC. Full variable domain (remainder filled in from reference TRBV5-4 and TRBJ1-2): ETGVTQSPTHLIKTRGQQVTLRCSSQSGHNTVSWYQQALGQGPQFIFQYYREEENGRGNFPPRFSGLQFPNYSSELNVNALELDDSALYLCASSLRQGYGYTFGSGTRLTVV.